Sequencing of this T cell receptor beta chain was carried out in a study of cytomegalovirus exposure and HLA in healthy donors. PCR primers comprised 60 Vbeta and 13 Jbeta primers. Profiling relied on immunoSEQ multiplex PCR, and the TCRdb table lists in-frame clones only, not all of them. The data show fewer than 200,000 clones, with around 81% seen just once and roughly 13% held by the top ten. With respect to this clone: As yet, its antigen is unknown.

Study results and caveats: Some highly shared sequence variants likely arose as a pipeline artifact.

The donors (healthy individuals) were bone marrow donors. The CDR3 totals 14 residues. Germline CDR1 is SGHTA and CDR2 is FQGNSA. V shed 5 bases and J shed 4 bases, with 13 bases lying between them. This receptor was identified in a woman in her forties or fifties in good health and CMV-seronegative. The sequenced sample consisted of PBMCs. The V gene is TRBV7-2, the J gene TRBJ2-3; perhaps TRBD1 as D (6 bases). This CDR3 is CASSPTGKADTQYF. The DNA of the CDR3 is TGTGCCAGCAGCCCCACAGGGAAGGCAGATACGCAGTATTTT. Full variable domain (remainder filled in from reference TRBV7-2 and TRBJ2-3): GAGVSQSPSNKVTEKGKDVELRCDPISGHTALYWYRQSLGQGLEFLIYFQGNSAPDKSGLPSDRFSAERTGGSVSTLTIQRTQQEDSAVYLCASSPTGKADTQYFGPGTRLTVL.